Listed here is a single T cell receptor (beta chain). Its cognate antigen is unknown. V was cut by 3 bases and J by 3 bases, with 9 bases left in between. The CDR3 contains 14 residues. Germline assignment: CDR1 MNHNS and CDR2 SASEGT. This specimen comes from a study of T cells in Graves' hyperthyroidism and ophthalmopathy. Study at large: Before treatment of any kind, peripheral blood was taken at initial diagnosis.

Study findings and constraints: Most clonotypes expanded in the thyroid (above 0.001) were also present in blood. In the analysis, a 13 V-J model separated ophthalmopathy from stable hyperthyroidism.

Amplified TCR beta CDR3 regions came from RNA transcripts. First-round RT-PCR with HTBI primers amplified the TCR CDR3 region. Each CDR3 protein gets one entry after TCRdb re-called the multiplex PCR reads with MiXCR. The data hold approximately 620,000 distinct CDR3 sequences, with approximately 15% observed a single time. PBMCs stemmed from less than 13 ml fresh peripheral blood. The sample was blood. This rearrangement joins TRBV6-1 to TRBJ1-3, with D uncertain. This TCR came from a woman between 40 and 55 years old with Graves' ophthalmopathy. This chain's CDR3 is CASSDRRRGNTIYF. The CDR3 DNA reads TGTGCCAGCAGTGACCGGCGGCGTGGAAACACCATATATTTT.